This T cell receptor (beta chain) appears in the sequencing data of a study of blood T cells in healthy people across ages. About the research overall: The capture of about one barcoded beta molecule per two T cells was achieved by template switching.

A second PCR, run for roughly 7 to 12 cycles, used a sample-barcoded 5' primer plus a J-beta primer mix. Each TCR beta cDNA got a 12-nucleotide random molecular identifier. MiXCR, applied by TCRdb to the 5' RACE reads, yields one record per CDR3 protein. The table has approximately 680,000 distinct CDR3 sequences, less than 40% seen once. This clonotype was detected a few times. Germline V gene data show CDR1 as SGHTA and CDR2 as FQGNSA. CDR3 length equals 12 residues. Trimming pared 6 bases from V and 3 bases from J, leaving 9 bases between. This sequence originates from a woman at least 80 years old in good health. The material sequenced was blood. The rearrangement uses TRBV7-2 and TRBJ2-7; D uncertain. The CDR3 DNA follows: TGTGCCAGCAGTTTTGAGGTCTACGAGCAGTACTTC. It encodes CASSFEVYEQYF.